Following are 25 T cell receptor beta chains from one sample sequenced in a study of blood T cell repertoires in COVID-19. Profiling relied on immunoSEQ multiplex PCR, and the TCRdb table lists in-frame clones only, not all of them. The data contain over 85,000 clones, about 87% of them seen just once; the ten biggest clones take up 15%. The sample comprised peripheral blood. The origin of the receptors is a human donor in a cohort sampled during active COVID-19.

A remark on this clone: The same CDR3 also results from other DNA sequences found in this sample. The rearrangement links TRBV18 to TRBJ2-7; 7 nucleotides agree with TRBD2. This CDR3 comprises 13 residues. Trimming cost V 3 bases and J 5 bases; bases outside gene matches: 4. In germline, CDR1 is KGHSH, CDR2 LQKENI. The CDR3 nucleotides are TGTGCCAGCTCACCGGGAGGGGAGGACGAGCAGTACTTC. It encodes CASSPGGEDEQYF.

The CDR3 here is CASSSYRGYTEAFF. The CDR3 DNA sequence: TGTGCCAGCTCATCCTACAGGGGGTACACTGAAGCTTTCTTT. The chain has TRBV18 and TRBJ1-1, with 8 bases fitting TRBD1. Germline loops: CDR1 KGHSH, CDR2 LQKENI. The CDR3 consists of 14 residues. The V segment lost 5 bases and the J segment 3 bases; nucleotides outside the gene matches: 5.

The J gene is TRBJ2-4, the V gene TRBV24-1; possibly TRBD1 for D (6 bases). V lost 4 bases and J 1 base, leaving 13 bases between the germline ends. The CDR3 spans 16 residues. CDR1 KGHDR and CDR2 SFDVKD come from the germline V gene. In DNA form, the CDR3 reads TGTGCCACCAGTGACCTAGGGGGTATTGCCAAAAACATTCAGTACTTC. Encoded protein: CATSDLGGIAKNIQYF.

The gene calls are TRBV9 and TRBJ1-5; 10 positions agree with TRBD1. CDR3 length: 14 amino acids. The germline V gene has CDR1 SGDLS and CDR2 YYNGEE. V lost 3 bases to trimming and J lost 6 bases; unmatched junction nucleotides: 3. CDR3 sequence reads: CASSDGQGGQPQHF. Here the CDR3 DNA reads TGTGCCAGCAGCGATGGACAGGGGGGTCAGCCCCAGCATTTT. Using reference TRBV9 and TRBJ1-5 for the parts outside the CDR3, the full variable domain is DSGVTQTPKHLITATGQRVTLRCSPRSGDLSVYWYQQSLDQGLQFLIQYYNGEERAKGNILERFSAQQFPDLHSELNLSSLELGDSALYFCASSDGQGGQPQHFGDGTRLSIL.

The chain carries TRBV5-6 and TRBJ1-5; 7 bases map to TRBD1. V was pared by 0 bases and J by 1 base, with 1 base of the junction left unmatched. Germline CDR1 SGHDT, CDR2 YYEEEE. The CDR3 contains 15 residues. The CDR3 protein is CASSLADRSNQPQHF. The CDR3 DNA follows: TGTGCCAGCAGCTTGGCGGACAGGAGCAATCAGCCCCAGCATTTT.

The V call is TRBV16, the J call TRBJ1-5; tentative D call: TRBD1 (6 bases). Trimming cost V 4 bases and J 2 bases, with 18 bases left between them. There are 17 residues in the CDR3. The V gene's germline CDR1 is KGHSY and CDR2 FQNENV. The CDR3 spells CASSPWPGVQGNQPQHF. The CDR3 DNA is TGTGCCAGCAGCCCCTGGCCAGGGGTCCAGGGCAATCAGCCCCAGCATTTT. The whole variable domain, filled in from reference TRBV16 and TRBJ1-5, reads GEEVAQTPKHLVRGEGQKAKLYCAPIKGHSYVFWYQQVLKNEFKFLISFQNENVFDETGMPKERFSAKCLPNSPCSLEIQATKLEDSAVYFCASSPWPGVQGNQPQHFGDGTRLSIL.

The chain combines TRBV24-1 with TRBJ1-2; 7 nucleotides match TRBD1. CDR1 is KGHDR and CDR2 is SFDVKD in the germline V gene. CDR3 size: 15 residues. Trimming at V came to 8 bases and at J to 4 bases, leaving 12 bases not matched to a gene. CDR3 amino acids: CATTPGRGSPYGYTF. CDR3 nucleotide sequence: TGTGCCACCACCCCGGGCAGGGGGAGCCCCTATGGCTACACCTTC.

The rearrangement uses TRBV2 and TRBJ1-2, with D possibly TRBD1 on 6 matching bases. Per germline, CDR1 SNHLY and CDR2 FYNNEI. The CDR3 runs 16 residues. V was trimmed by 5 bases and J by 4 bases, leaving 20 bases between them. DNA of the CDR3: TGTGCCAGCAGTCCAGCCGGGACAAATCGTATCTATGGCTACACCTTC. Its protein is CASSPAGTNRIYGYTF.

The chain is built from TRBV2 and TRBJ1-1; weak D call: TRBD1 (6 bases). Germline CDR1 and CDR2: SNHLY and FYNNEI. V was trimmed by 6 bases and J by 6 bases, leaving 17 bases between them. The CDR3 has 14 amino acids. This CDR3 is CASREHTGKPEAFF. CDR3 sequence (DNA): TGTGCCAGCAGGGAACATACAGGGAAACCTGAAGCTTTCTTT.

The rearrangement links TRBV4-2 to TRBJ2-2; a possible D gene is TRBD1 (5 bases). V lost 1 base to trimming and J lost 5 bases, with 5 bases between them. This CDR3 spans 13 amino acids. CDR1 and CDR2 from the germline V gene are LGHNA and YNFKEQ. CDR3 coding DNA: TGTGCCAGCAGCCAAGCAGGGACCGGGGAGCTGTTTTTT. Amino acid sequence: CASSQAGTGELFF.

CDR3 loop: CATSDAKQGNGVSGELFF. The DNA for the CDR3 is TGTGCCACCAGTGATGCGAAACAGGGAAATGGTGTTTCCGGGGAGCTGTTTTTT. The chain joins TRBV24-1 to TRBJ2-2, with D maybe TRBD1 (6 bases). The CDR3 covers 18 residues. V was shortened by 3 bases and J by 6 bases, with 22 bases between the two germline ends. Germline V gene sequence: CDR1 KGHDR, CDR2 SFDVKD.

The V call is TRBV4-2, the J call TRBJ1-1; the match to TRBD1 covers 10 bases. Trimming took 4 bases from V and 3 from J; bases not matched to a gene: 5. Germline V gene data show CDR1 as LGHNA and CDR2 as YNFKEQ. The CDR3 is 15 residues long. The CDR3 loop reads CASSPGTGVYTEAFF. The CDR3 DNA reads as TGTGCCAGCAGCCCAGGGACAGGGGTTTACACTGAAGCTTTCTTT.

V and J are TRBV6-5 and TRBJ1-3, with 7 bases aligning to TRBD1. Germline CDR1 MNHEY, CDR2 SVGAGI. This CDR3 has 14 residues. Losses at the gene ends were 6 bases for V and 1 base for J; bases not matched to a gene: 3. CDR3 nucleotide sequence: TGTGCCAGCAGCTTGACAGGGTCTGGAAACACCATATATTTT. This translates into CASSLTGSGNTIYF.

The J gene is TRBJ1-5, the V gene TRBV28; 8 bases map to TRBD1. Germline CDR1 reads MDHEN; CDR2 reads SYDVKM. CDR3 size: 13 residues. Germline trimming cut 5 bases from V and 6 bases from J; bases unmatched to any gene: 3. CDR3 in DNA: TGTGCCAGCAGTCCAGGGGGCGGTCAGCCCCAGCATTTT. As protein: CASSPGGGQPQHF.

V and J are TRBV5-1 and TRBJ2-1, with TRBD1 identical over 11 bases. Germline V gene data show CDR1 as SGHRS and CDR2 as YFSETQ. V trimming: 2 bases; J trimming: 7 bases; junction bases outside the gene matches: 8. The CDR3 consists of 16 residues. CDR3 coding DNA: TGCGCCAGCAGCTTATCTGGGACAGGGGGTCTAAATGAGCAGTTCTTC. It translates to CASSLSGTGGLNEQFF.

The rearrangement uses TRBV6-6 and TRBJ1-1; D unresolved. The CDR3 consists of 14 residues. The V gene's germline CDR1 is MNHNY and CDR2 SVGAGI (reference sequence). V shed 0 bases and J shed 4 bases, with 9 bases lying between them. CDR3 region: CASSYSGGGTEAFF. The CDR3 DNA follows: TGTGCCAGCAGTTACTCGGGAGGAGGCACTGAAGCTTTCTTT.

The chain is built from TRBV6-5 and TRBJ2-3; 8 bases match TRBD1. The CDR3 has 15 residues. CDR1 and CDR2 from the germline V gene are MNHEY and SVGAGI. Trimming at V came to 0 bases and at J to 5 bases, leaving 4 bases not matched to a gene. CDR3: CASSYSRGQGDTQYF. The CDR3 nucleotides are TGTGCCAGCAGTTACTCCAGGGGGCAGGGAGATACGCAGTATTTT.

This chain joins TRBV7-2 and TRBJ2-1, with D perhaps matching TRBD2 (6 bases). This CDR3 is 15 amino acids long. From germline, CDR1 is SGHTA and CDR2 FQGNSA. The V and J ends lost 3 bases and 2 bases respectively, with 11 bases between them. CDR3 region: CASSFSGDTYNEQFF. The CDR3 DNA is TGTGCCAGCAGCTTTAGCGGAGATACCTACAATGAGCAGTTCTTC. The whole variable domain, remainder taken from reference TRBV7-2 and TRBJ2-1, is GAGVSQSPSNKVTEKGKDVELRCDPISGHTALYWYRQSLGQGLEFLIYFQGNSAPDKSGLPSDRFSAERTGGSVSTLTIQRTQQEDSAVYLCASSFSGDTYNEQFFGPGTRLTVL.

The chain combines TRBV27 with TRBJ1-6, with a possible D match to TRBD1 (6 bases). With 4 bases removed from V and 5 bases from J, the gap between germline ends came to 9 bases. In germline, CDR1 is MNHEY, CDR2 SMNVEV (reference sequence). The CDR3 is 14 residues long. In DNA form, the CDR3 reads TGTGCCAGCAGTTACCGGACAGATAATTCACCCCTCCACTTT. It yields the protein CASSYRTDNSPLHF.

The count of this clone is one. The J gene is TRBJ1-2, the V gene TRBV2; 8 bases are shared with TRBD1. V was pared by 6 bases and J by 3 bases, with 15 bases of the junction left unmatched. Germline values: CDR1 SNHLY, CDR2 FYNNEI. The CDR3 totals 17 residues. In DNA form, the CDR3 reads TGTGCCAGCAGAGCCCGTGGACAGGGCTCGCGGGACTATGGCTACACCTTC. Protein: CASRARGQGSRDYGYTF.

V and J are TRBV29-1 and TRBJ1-1, with 7 bases that match TRBD1. With V trimmed by 4 bases and J by 4 bases, 6 bases remained unmatched. This CDR3 region has 13 residues. Germline lookup yields CDR1 SQVTM and CDR2 ANQGSEA. CDR3 residues: CSVGRQGVTEAFF. The CDR3 DNA is TGCAGCGTTGGGCGTCAGGGGGTCACTGAAGCTTTCTTT.

The count of this clone is one. No DNA is shown, since the ends of the CDR3 on it are uncertain; the CDR3 is the one TCRdb lists. The chain employs TRBV2 and TRBJ1-1. The CDR3 extends over 14 residues, inclusive of both ends. Germline V lookup: CDR1 SNHLY, CDR2 FYNNEI. The CDR3 spells CASSLSTSGTEAFF.

In this sample, this clone turned up once. The chain has TRBV19 and TRBJ2-7; TRBD1 matches at 7 bases. In germline, CDR1 is LNHDA, CDR2 SQIVND (reference sequence). The CDR3 consists of 14 residues. V shed 7 bases, J shed 6 bases, and the junction held 12 bases outside the gene matches. In nucleotides, the CDR3 is TGTGCCAGTACCCCTTCGACAGGGCTCGGCGAGCAGTACTTC. It is translated as CASTPSTGLGEQYF.

This clone was picked up one time. The V and J genes are TRBV10-2 and TRBJ1-1; tentatively, D is TRBD1 (5 bases). This CDR3 is 14 amino acids long. V lost 0 bases, J lost 4 bases, and 9 bases lay in between. Germline V gene data show CDR1 as WSHSY and CDR2 as SAAADI. Here the CDR3 reads CASSESSGGTEAFF. The CDR3 bases are TGCGCCAGCAGTGAGTCTTCGGGGGGCACTGAAGCTTTCTTT.

V and J are TRBV10-3 and TRBJ2-7; TRBD2 matches 11 bases. The CDR3 runs to 15 residues. Trimming cost V 6 bases and J 5 bases; bases outside gene matches: 9. Germline loops: CDR1 ENHRY, CDR2 SYGVKD. CDR3 coding DNA: TGTGCCATCAGGGAGACTAGCGGGATCGGGGACGAGCAGTACTTC. Translated: CAIRETSGIGDEQYF.